This T cell receptor beta chain was sequenced in a study of T-cell reconstitution after alpha-beta-depleted transplantation in children. General study points: Recipient T cells and thymic progenitors that survived gave rise to the high TCRbeta diversity observed at day 60 in some patients. T-cell counts and diversity at one year post-transplant came mainly from newly produced T cells. Reportedly, alpha-beta T cells present about two months post-transplant originated from several hundred expanded clones of graft origin.

This clonotype was recorded at least ten times. Its antigen is not known. Per the germline V gene, CDR1 is MDHEN and CDR2 is SYDVKM. The CDR3 loop spans 13 amino acids. V lost 6 bases to trimming and J lost 2 bases, with 8 bases between them. The TCRbeta library was prepared with unique molecular identifiers. Each CDR3 protein gets one entry after TCRdb re-called the PCR reads with MiXCR. Of hundreds of thousands of distinct CDR3 sequences in the sample, 8.2% were seen once. The sample here was PBMCs, mostly from graft donor cells, taken 180 days after TCRalphabeta/CD19-depleted stem cell transplant. This chain joins TRBV28 and TRBJ1-3; D not certain. This TCR came from a male patient between 10 and 17 years old who had a stem cell transplant for acute lymphoblastic leukemia, so the T cells may come from the graft donor. As DNA, the CDR3 is TGTGCCAGCAGCCAGATGACTGGAAACACCATATATTTT. Protein product: CASSQMTGNTIYF.